This T cell receptor beta chain was retrieved from a study of CXCR3-negative and CXCR3-positive naive CD8 T cells. Study outcomes and limitations: Memory CD8+ cells had much lower diversity, and both naive subsets had comparably high diversity.

Germline CDR1 and CDR2: LGHNA and YSLEER. The CDR3 loop spans 17 amino acids. Concerning this clonotype itself: Its specificity is not known.

UMI-tagged TRB cDNA libraries were built via 5' RACE. TCRdb re-called the 5' RACE reads; one entry per CDR3 protein, DNA not given. This listing includes over 55,000 distinct CDR3 sequences. This receptor was taken from a human donor in good health. Some clones in this sample may be carry-over from other donors' samples. Sequencing used memory CD8+ T cells from blood. The rearrangement joins TRBV4-3 to TRBJ2-1; TCRdb names TRBD2, which stays unverified in the absence of DNA. The CDR3 protein is CASSQDRLEGGSNEQFF.